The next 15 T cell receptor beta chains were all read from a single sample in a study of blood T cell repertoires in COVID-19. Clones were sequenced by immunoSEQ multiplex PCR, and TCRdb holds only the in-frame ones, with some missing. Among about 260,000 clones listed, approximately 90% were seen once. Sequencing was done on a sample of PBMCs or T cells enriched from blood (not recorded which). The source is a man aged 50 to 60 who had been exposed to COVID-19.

The CDR3 here is CACGRVGLYEQYF. CDR3 bases: TGTGCCTGCGGGAGGGTGGGCTTGTACGAGCAGTACTTC. The chain has TRBV28 and TRBJ2-7, with 9 bases aligning to TRBD2. Germline trimming cut 11 bases from V and 4 bases from J; bases unmatched to any gene: 9. Looked up from germline, CDR1 is MDHEN and CDR2 is SYDVKM. This CDR3 spans 13 amino acids.

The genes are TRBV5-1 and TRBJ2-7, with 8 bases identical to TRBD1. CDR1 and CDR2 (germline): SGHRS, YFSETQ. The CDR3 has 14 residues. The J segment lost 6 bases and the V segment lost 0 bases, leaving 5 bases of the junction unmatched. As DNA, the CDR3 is TGCGCCAGCAGCTTGGGACAGGGGCGGAGCGAGCAGTACTTC. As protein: CASSLGQGRSEQYF.

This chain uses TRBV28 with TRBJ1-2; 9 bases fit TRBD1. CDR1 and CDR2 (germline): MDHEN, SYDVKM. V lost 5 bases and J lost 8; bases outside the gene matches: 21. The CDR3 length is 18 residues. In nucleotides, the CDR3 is TGTGCCAGCAGTCTCCAACCATACCGACAGGGGGGTTTCGGAGGCTACACCTTC. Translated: CASSLQPYRQGGFGGYTF.

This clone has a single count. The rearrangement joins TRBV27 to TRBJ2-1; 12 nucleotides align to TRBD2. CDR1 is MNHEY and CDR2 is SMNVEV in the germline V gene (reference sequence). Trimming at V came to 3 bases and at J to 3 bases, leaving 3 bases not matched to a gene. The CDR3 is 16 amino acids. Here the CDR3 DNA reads TGTGCCAGCAGTTTCTGGACTAGCGGGAACTACAATGAGCAGTTCTTC. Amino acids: CASSFWTSGNYNEQFF.

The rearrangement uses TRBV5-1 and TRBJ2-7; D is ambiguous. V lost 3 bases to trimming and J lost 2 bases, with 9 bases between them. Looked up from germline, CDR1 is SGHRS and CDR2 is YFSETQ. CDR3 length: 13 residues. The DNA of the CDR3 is TGCGCCAGCAGCTCATCAGGTGCCTACGAGCAGTACTTC. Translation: CASSSSGAYEQYF.

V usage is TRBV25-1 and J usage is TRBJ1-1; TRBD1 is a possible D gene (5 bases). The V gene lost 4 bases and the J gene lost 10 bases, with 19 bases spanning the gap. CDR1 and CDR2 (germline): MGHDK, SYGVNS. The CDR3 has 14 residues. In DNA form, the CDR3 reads TGTGCCAGCAGTGCTGGGGGGACCGTTATTGGAGCTTTCTTT. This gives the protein CASSAGGTVIGAFF.

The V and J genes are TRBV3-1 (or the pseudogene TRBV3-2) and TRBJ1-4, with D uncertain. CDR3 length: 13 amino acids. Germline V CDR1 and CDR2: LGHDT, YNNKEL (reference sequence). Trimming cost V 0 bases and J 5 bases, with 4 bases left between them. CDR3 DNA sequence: TGTGCCAGCAGCCAAGACAGAAATGAAAAACTGTTTTTT. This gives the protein CASSQDRNEKLFF.

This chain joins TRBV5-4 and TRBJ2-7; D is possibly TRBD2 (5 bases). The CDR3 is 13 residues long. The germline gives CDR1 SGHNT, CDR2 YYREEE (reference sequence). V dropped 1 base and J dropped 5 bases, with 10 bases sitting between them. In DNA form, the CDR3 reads TGTGCCAGCAGCTTGCGGGGTTCCCACGAGCAGTACTTC. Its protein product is CASSLRGSHEQYF.

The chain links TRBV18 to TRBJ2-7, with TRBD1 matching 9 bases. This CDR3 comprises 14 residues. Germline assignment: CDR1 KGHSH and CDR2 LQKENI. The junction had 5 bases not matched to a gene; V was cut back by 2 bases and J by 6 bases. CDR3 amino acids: CASSPLGQGGEQYV. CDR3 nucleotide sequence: TGTGCCAGCTCACCATTGGGACAGGGCGGCGAGCAGTACGTC.

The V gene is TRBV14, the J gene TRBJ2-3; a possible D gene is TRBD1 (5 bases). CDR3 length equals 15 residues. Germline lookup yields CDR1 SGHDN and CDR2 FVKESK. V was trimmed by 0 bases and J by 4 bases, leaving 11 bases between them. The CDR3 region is CASSQDTDIPDTQYF. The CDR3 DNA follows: TGTGCCAGCAGCCAAGATACGGACATCCCAGATACGCAGTATTTT. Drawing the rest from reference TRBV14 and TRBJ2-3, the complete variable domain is EAGVTQFPSHSVIEKGQTVTLRCDPISGHDNLYWYRRVMGKEIKFLLHFVKESKQDESGMPNNRFLAERTGGTYSTLKVQPAELEDSGVYFCASSQDTDIPDTQYFGPGTRLTVL.

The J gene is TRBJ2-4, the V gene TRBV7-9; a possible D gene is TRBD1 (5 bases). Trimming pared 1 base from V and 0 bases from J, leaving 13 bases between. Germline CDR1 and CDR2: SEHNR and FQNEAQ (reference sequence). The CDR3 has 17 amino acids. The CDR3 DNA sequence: TGTGCCAGCAGCTTAGGTCAGGGTGATCTAGCCAAAAACATTCAGTACTTC. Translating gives CASSLGQGDLAKNIQYF.

The CDR3 DNA follows: TGTGCCAGCAGCGATTCTGGGGCTGCAAATTCACCCCTCCACTTT. This gives the protein CASSDSGAANSPLHF. The rearrangement links TRBV7-9 to TRBJ1-6; a possible D gene is TRBD1 (5 bases). Germline CDR1 is SEHNR and CDR2 is FQNEAQ (reference sequence). With 5 bases removed from V and 7 bases from J, the gap between germline ends came to 15 bases. The CDR3 contains 15 residues.

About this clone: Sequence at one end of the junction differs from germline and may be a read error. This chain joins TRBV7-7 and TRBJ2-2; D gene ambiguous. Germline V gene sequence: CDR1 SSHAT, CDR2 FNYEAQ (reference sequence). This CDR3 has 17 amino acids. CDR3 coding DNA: TGTGCTAGCAGCTTATTGTATGCGCCATCGAGCACCGGGGAGCTGTTTTTT. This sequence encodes CASSLLYAPSSTGELFF.

The CDR3 is CASSFYLEGAGTEAFF. The CDR3 DNA is TGCGCCAGCAGCTTCTACTTGGAAGGGGCTGGGACTGAAGCTTTCTTT. The rearrangement uses TRBV5-1 and TRBJ1-1; the D gene is possibly TRBD1 (5 bases). V was shortened by 2 bases and J by 5 bases, with 19 bases between the two germline ends. In germline, CDR1 is SGHRS, CDR2 YFSETQ. This CDR3 is built from 16 residues.

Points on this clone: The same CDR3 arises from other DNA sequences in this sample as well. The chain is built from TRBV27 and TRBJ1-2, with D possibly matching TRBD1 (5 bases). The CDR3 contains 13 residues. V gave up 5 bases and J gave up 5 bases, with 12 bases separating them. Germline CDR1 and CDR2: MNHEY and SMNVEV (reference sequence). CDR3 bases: TGTGCCAGCAGTCCGCAGGGAGGGTATGGCTACACCTTC. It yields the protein CASSPQGGYGYTF.